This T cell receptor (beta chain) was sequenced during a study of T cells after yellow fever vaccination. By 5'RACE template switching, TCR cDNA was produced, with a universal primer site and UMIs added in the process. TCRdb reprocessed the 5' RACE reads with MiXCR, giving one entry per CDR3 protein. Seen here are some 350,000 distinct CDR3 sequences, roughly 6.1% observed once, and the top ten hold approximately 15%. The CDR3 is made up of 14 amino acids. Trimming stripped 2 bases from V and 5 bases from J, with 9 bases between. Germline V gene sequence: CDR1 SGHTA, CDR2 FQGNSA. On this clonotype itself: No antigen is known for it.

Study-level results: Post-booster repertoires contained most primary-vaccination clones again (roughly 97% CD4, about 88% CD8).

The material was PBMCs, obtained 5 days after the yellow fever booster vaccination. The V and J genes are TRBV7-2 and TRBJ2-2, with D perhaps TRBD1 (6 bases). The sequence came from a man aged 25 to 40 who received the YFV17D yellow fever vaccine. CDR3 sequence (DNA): TGTGCCAGCAGCTTAATCAGGGGAACCGGGGAGCTGTTTTTT. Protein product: CASSLIRGTGELFF.